This entry lists 4 T cell receptor beta chains sequenced from one sample in a study of blood T cell repertoires in COVID-19. The assay was immunoSEQ multiplex PCR, and TCRdb's table has in-frame clones only and misses some. The data contain fewer than 70,000 clones, 75% to 90% of them singletons. The material sequenced was peripheral blood. These receptors were obtained from a woman aged 70-85 years with active COVID-19.

This chain joins TRBV19 and TRBJ2-1; no clear D. CDR1 LNHDA and CDR2 SQIVND come from the germline V gene (reference sequence). The CDR3 has 12 amino acids. V gave up 5 bases and J gave up 7 bases, with 9 bases separating them. CDR3 bases: TGTGCCAGTAGTCTAATACGGAATGAGCAGTTCTTC. Translated: CASSLIRNEQFF.

This chain uses TRBV11-3 with TRBJ2-1; D unresolved. Germline CDR1 and CDR2: SGHNT and YENEEA. V was cut by 3 bases and J by 9 bases, with 12 bases left in between. The CDR3 totals 13 residues. The CDR3 coding sequence is TGTGCCAGCAGCTTCACGGGTCGTAGTGAGCAGTTCTTC. Its translation: CASSFTGRSEQFF.

The chain joins TRBV29-1 to TRBJ2-2; 7 bases agree with TRBD1. Trimming at V came to 6 bases and at J to 3 bases, leaving 7 bases not matched to a gene. The CDR3 length is 14 residues. From germline, CDR1 is SQVTM and CDR2 ANQGSEA. CDR3 loop: CSVGGQTDTGELFF. The CDR3 region has the DNA TGCAGCGTAGGGGGACAGACAGACACCGGGGAGCTGTTTTTT.

The chain employs TRBV9 and TRBJ2-1; 9 bases fit TRBD2. The CDR3 spans 14 residues. With V trimmed by 0 bases and J by 8 bases, 3 bases remained unmatched. Per germline, CDR1 SGDLS and CDR2 YYNGEE. CDR3 bases: TGTGCCAGCAGCGTAGGTAGCGGGAGAGATGAGCAGTTCTTC. Residues: CASSVGSGRDEQFF. The full variable domain, rest sourced from reference TRBV9 and TRBJ2-1, is DSGVTQTPKHLITATGQRVTLRCSPRSGDLSVYWYQQSLDQGLQFLIQYYNGEERAKGNILERFSAQQFPDLHSELNLSSLELGDSALYFCASSVGSGRDEQFFGPGTRLTVL.